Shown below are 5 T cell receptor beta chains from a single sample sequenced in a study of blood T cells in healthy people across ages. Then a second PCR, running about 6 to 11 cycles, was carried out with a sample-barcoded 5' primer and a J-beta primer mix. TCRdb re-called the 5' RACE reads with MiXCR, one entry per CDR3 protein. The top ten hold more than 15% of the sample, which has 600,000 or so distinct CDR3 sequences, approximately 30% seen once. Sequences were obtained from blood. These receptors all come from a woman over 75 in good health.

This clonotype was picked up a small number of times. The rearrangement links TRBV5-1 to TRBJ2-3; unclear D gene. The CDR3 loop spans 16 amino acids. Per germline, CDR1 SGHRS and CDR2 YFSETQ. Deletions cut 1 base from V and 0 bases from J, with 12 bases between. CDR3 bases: TGCGCCAGCAGCTTGTCAATCGACTTTAGCACAGATACGCAGTATTTT. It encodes CASSLSIDFSTDTQYF.

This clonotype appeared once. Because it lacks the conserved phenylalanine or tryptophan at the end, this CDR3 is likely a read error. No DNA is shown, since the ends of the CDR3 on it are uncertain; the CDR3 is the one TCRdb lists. The CDR3 sequence is CASSSKRTGKKSYGYTFGS. J is TRBJ2-5 and V is TRBV5-1; TRBD1 was called by the table and not checked on the DNA. The CDR3 has 19 amino acids, counting both end residues. CDR1 SGHRS and CDR2 YFSETQ come from the germline V gene.

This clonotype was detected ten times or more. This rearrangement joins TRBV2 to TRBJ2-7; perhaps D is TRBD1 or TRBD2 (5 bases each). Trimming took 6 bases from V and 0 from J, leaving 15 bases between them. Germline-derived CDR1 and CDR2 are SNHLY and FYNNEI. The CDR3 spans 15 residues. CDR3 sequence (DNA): TGTGCCAGCAGCCCGGGGCTAACCGTCTCCTACGAGCAGTACTTC. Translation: CASSPGLTVSYEQYF.

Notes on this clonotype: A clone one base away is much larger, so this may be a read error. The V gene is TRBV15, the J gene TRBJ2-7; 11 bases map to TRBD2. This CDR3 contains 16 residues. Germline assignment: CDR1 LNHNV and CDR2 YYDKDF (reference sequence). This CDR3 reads CATSRRLAGSSCEQYF. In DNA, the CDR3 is TGTGCCACCAGCCGCCGACTAGCGGGGTCGTCCTGCGAGCAGTACTTC.

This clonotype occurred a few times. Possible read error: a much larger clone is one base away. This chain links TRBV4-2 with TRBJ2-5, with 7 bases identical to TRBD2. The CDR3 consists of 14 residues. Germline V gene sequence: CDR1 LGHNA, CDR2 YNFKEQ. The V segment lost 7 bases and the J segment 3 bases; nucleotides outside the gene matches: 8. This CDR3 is CASNGGGAEETQYF. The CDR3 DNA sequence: TGTGCCAGCAACGGGGGAGGGGCGGAAGAGACCCAGTACTTC.